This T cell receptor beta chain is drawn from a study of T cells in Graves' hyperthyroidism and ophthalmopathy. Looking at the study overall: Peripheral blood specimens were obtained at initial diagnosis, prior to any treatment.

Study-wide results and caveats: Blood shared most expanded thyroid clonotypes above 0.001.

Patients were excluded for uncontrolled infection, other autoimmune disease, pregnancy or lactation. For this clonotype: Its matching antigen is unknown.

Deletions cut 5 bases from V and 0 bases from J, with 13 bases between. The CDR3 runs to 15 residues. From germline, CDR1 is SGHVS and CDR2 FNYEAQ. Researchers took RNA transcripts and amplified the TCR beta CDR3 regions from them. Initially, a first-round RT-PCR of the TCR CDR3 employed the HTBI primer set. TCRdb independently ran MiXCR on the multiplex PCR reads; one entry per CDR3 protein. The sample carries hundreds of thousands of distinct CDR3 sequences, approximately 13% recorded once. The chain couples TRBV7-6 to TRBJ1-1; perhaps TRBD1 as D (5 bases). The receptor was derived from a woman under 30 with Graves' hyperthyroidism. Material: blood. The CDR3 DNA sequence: TGTGCCAGCAGCCTCACCCGGGGGTTGAACACTGAAGCTTTCTTT. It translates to CASSLTRGLNTEAFF.